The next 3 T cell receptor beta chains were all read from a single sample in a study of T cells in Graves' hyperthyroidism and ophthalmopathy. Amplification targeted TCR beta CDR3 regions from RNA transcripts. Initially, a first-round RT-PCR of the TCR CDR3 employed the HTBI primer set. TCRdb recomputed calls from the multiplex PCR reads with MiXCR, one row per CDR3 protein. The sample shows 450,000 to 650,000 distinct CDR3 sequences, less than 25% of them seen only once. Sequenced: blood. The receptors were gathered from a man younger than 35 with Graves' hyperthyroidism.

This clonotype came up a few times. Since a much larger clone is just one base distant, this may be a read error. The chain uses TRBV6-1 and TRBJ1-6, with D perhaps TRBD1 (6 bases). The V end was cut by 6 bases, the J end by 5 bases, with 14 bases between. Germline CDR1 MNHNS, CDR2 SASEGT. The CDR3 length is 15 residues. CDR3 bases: TGTGCCAGCAGCGCTTCGGGACATCATAATTCACCCCTCCACTTT. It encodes CASSASGHHNSPLHF.

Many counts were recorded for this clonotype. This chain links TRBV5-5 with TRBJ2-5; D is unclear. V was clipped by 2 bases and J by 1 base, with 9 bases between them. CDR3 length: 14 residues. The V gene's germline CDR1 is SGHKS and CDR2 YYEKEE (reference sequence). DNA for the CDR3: TGTGCCAGCAGCTTTTTACCTAGCCAAGAGACCCAGTACTTC. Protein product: CASSFLPSQETQYF.

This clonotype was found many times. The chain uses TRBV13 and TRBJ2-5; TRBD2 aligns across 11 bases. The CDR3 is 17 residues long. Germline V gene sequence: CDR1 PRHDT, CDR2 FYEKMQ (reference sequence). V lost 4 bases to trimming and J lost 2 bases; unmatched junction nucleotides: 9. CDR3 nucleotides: TGTGCCAGCAGCTGGCGGCTAGCGGGGGGTACACAAGAGACCCAGTACTTC. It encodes CASSWRLAGGTQETQYF.